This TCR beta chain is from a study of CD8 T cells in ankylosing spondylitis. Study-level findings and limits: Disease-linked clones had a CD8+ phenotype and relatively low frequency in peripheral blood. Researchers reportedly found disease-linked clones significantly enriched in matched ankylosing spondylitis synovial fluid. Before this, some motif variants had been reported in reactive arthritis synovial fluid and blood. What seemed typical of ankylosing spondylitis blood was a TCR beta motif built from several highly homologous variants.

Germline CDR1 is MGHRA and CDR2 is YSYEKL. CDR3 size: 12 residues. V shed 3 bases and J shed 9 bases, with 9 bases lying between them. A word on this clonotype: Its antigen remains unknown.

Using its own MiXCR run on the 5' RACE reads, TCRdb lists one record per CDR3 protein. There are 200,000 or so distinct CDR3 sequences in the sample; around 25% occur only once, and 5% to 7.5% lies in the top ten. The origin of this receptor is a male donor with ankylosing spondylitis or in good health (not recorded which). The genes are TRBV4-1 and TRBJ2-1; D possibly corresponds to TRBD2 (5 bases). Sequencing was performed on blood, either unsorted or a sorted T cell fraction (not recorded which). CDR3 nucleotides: TGCGCCAGCAGCCAGGAGGTGGGTGAGCAGTTCTTC. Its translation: CASSQEVGEQFF.